This entry describes one T cell receptor (beta chain). The sample belongs to a study of T cell changes during pregnancy in multiple sclerosis. Using immunoSEQ multiplex PCR, the repertoire was profiled, and TCRdb retains in-frame clones only, with some absent. The sample consists of fewer than 90,000 clones, around 94% of them appearing once. CDR1 is MDHEN and CDR2 is SYDVKM in the germline V gene. Trimming removed 7 bases from V and 2 bases from J, with 21 bases in between. This CDR3 comprises 16 residues. The source of this sequence is a female donor in good health, enrolled as a control in a pregnancy study. The rearrangement joins TRBV28 to TRBJ2-7, with D possibly being TRBD2 (6 bases). The sample consisted of peripheral blood, taken after pregnancy. CDR3 amino acids: CASNPRSFGRTYEQYF. The CDR3 DNA reads TGTGCCAGCAATCCTAGGAGTTTCGGGAGAACCTACGAGCAGTACTTC.